Listed below are T cell receptor beta chains from one sample, sequenced in a study of blood T cell repertoires in COVID-19. Here immunoSEQ multiplex PCR was the method, and the copy in TCRdb shows in-frame clones only, minus some. The sample lists 350,000 to 400,000 clones, more than 85% occurring once. The specimen was PBMCs or T cells enriched from blood (not recorded which). The receptors originated from a woman in her 30s who had recovered from COVID-19. Each CDR3 is given with its conserved first and last residue. The D gene is left open where the match is weak. Expanded clones are given a class, and other clones once, few, many or no size at all.

length	D	size	V	J	DNA	CDR3
15	-	-	TRBV6-5	TRBJ2-7	TGTGCCAGCAGTTACTCTGCAGGACAAACCTACGAGCAGTACTTC	CASSYSAGQTYEQYF
13	-	-	TRBV18	TRBJ1-1	TGTGCCAGCTCAACAGGTTCCAACACTGAAGCTTTCTTT	CASSTGSNTEAFF
15	TRBD1	-	TRBV15	TRBJ1-2	TGTGCCACCAGCAGAGATATCGGACAGGGTAGAGGCTACACCTTC	CATSRDIGQGRGYTF
13	-	-	TRBV5-6	TRBJ1-4	TGTGCCAGCAGCTTGGTTCGGGATGAAAAACTGTTTTTT	CASSLVRDEKLFF
16	-	-	TRBV19	TRBJ1-3	TGTGCCAGTAACCCCAATGCGGACTACTCTGGAAACACCATATATTTT	CASNPNADYSGNTIYF
15	TRBD1	-	TRBV6-6	TRBJ1-2	TGTGCCAGCAGTTGGGACAGCTACTCGAACTATGGCTACACCTTC	CASSWDSYSNYGYTF
16	TRBD1	-	TRBV5-1	TRBJ1-4	TGCGCCAGCAGCTTGGAAGGGGGCCGGACTAATGAAAAACTGTTTTTT	CASSLEGGRTNEKLFF
14	-	-	TRBV27	TRBJ2-1	TGTGCCAGCAGTTATGTGGCCCCCTACAATGAGCAGTTCTTC	CASSYVAPYNEQFF
17	-	many	TRBV2	TRBJ1-1	TGTGCCAGCAGCAAATTACTTCCGGGTACGGGGGGCACTGAAGCTTTCTTT	CASSKLLPGTGGTEAFF
14	TRBD2	once	TRBV5-4	TRBJ2-5	TGTGCCAGCAGTCTTAAGCGGGAGGAGGAGACCCAGTACTTC	CASSLKREEETQYF
14	-	-	TRBV3-1/TRBV3-2	TRBJ1-1	TGTGCCAGCAGCCAAGATCGAGGGTCTGATGAAGCTTTCTTT	CASSQDRGSDEAFF
16	TRBD2	-	TRBV3-1/TRBV3-2	TRBJ2-2	TGTGCCAGCAGCCAAGATCAACTAGCGGGACCCGGGGAGCTGTTTTTT	CASSQDQLAGPGELFF
16	-	once	TRBV2	TRBJ1-6	TGTGCCAGCAGTGAAGCTTTGTCGCTGGCCTATTCACCCCTCCACTTT	CASSEALSLAYSPLHF
14	TRBD2	-	TRBV28	TRBJ2-7	TGTGCCAGCAGCCTAGCGGGAGTTTTCTACGAGCAGTACTTC	CASSLAGVFYEQYF
13	TRBD1	-	TRBV7-3	TRBJ1-2	TGTGCCAGCAGCGGAACAGGGGGCCGGGGCTACACCTTC	CASSGTGGRGYTF
13	-	-	TRBV5-5	TRBJ2-7	TGTGCCAGCAGCTTCGGCAGCGTCTACGAGCAGTACTTC	CASSFGSVYEQYF
15	-	-	TRBV20-1	TRBJ1-5	TGCAGTGCTAGTCTATTAGGAGGACGGGATCAGCCCCAGCATTTT	CSASLLGGRDQPQHF
13	-	-	TRBV30	TRBJ2-5	TGTGCCTGGAAAGGGGCAGGGGAAGAGACCCAGTACTTC	CAWKGAGEETQYF
14	-	-	TRBV7-9	TRBJ2-2	TGTGCCAGCAGCACCGGACTGAACACCGGGGAGCTGTTTTTT	CASSTGLNTGELFF
15	-	-	TRBV18	TRBJ2-7	TGTGCCAGCTCACTAAGGGCAGACAGCTCCTACGAGCAGTACTTC	CASSLRADSSYEQYF
16	-	-	TRBV4-1	TRBJ1-5	TGCGCCAGCAGCCTCTTGGGGGGGCGTGGGAATCAGCCCCAGCATTTT	CASSLLGGRGNQPQHF
15	TRBD2	medium-sized	TRBV6-4	TRBJ2-3	TGTGCCAGCAGTGGGACTAGCGGGAGCGGAGATACGCAGTATTTT	CASSGTSGSGDTQYF
13	-	-	TRBV6-5	TRBJ2-1	TGTGCCAGCAGTAACCGACTAGAAGATGAGCAGTTCTTC	CASSNRLEDEQFF
13	-	-	TRBV28	TRBJ1-1	TGTGCCAGCAGTGTACAGGGTCAGCCTTTCGCTTTCTTT	CASSVQGQPFAFF
15	TRBD1	-	TRBV9	TRBJ1-1	TGTGCCAGCAGCCCCCCGGACAGGGATCGAACTGAAGCTTTCTTT	CASSPPDRDRTEAFF
13	-	-	TRBV3-1/TRBV3-2	TRBJ1-2	TGTGCCAGCAGCCAAGGGGGGGTCTCCGGCTACACCTTC	CASSQGGVSGYTF
17	-	-	TRBV7-6	TRBJ2-2	TGTGCCAGCAGCTTAGTTTCGCGGCCCTCGAACACCGGGGAGCTGTTTTTT	CASSLVSRPSNTGELFF
14	TRBD2	-	TRBV29-1	TRBJ2-5	TGCAGCGCCATACCGGGACTAGCAGAAGAGACCCAGTACTTC	CSAIPGLAEETQYF
15	TRBD2	-	TRBV20-1	TRBJ2-3	TGCAGTGCTAGTAGGTCTAGCGGGGGGCCAGATACGCAGTATTTT	CSASRSSGGPDTQYF
18	TRBD2	few	TRBV4-2	TRBJ2-7	TGTGCCAGCAGCCAAGGCTGGACTAGCGGGAGTGTTCCGTACGAGCAGTACTTC	CASSQGWTSGSVPYEQYF
13	-	-	TRBV29-1	TRBJ1-1	TGCAGCGTTGGGGGGGGAGGCCAAACTGAAGCTTTCTTT	CSVGGGGQTEAFF
15	TRBD1	-	TRBV9	TRBJ1-3	TGTGCCAGCAGCCCGGACAGGGCGGGGGGAAACACCATATATTTT	CASSPDRAGGNTIYF
15	-	once	TRBV19	TRBJ1-6	TGTGCCAGTAGTACCGACAGGCTCTATAATTCACCCCTCCACTTT	CASSTDRLYNSPLHF
13	TRBD1	-	TRBV6-4	TRBJ1-1	TGTGCCAGCAGTCGGGACAGGCAGGCTGAAGCTTTCTTT	CASSRDRQAEAFF
14	TRBD1	once	TRBV28	TRBJ1-5	TGTGCCAGCAGTAACCGACAGGGGGGTCAGCCCCAGCATTTT	CASSNRQGGQPQHF
15	-	few	TRBV11-2	TRBJ2-3	TGTGCCAGCAGCCCAGGGGGGAACCCACCAGATACGCAGTATTTT	CASSPGGNPPDTQYF
14	-	-	TRBV19	TRBJ1-3	TGTGCCAGTACCCCGGACAAGGCTGGAAACACCATATATTTT	CASTPDKAGNTIYF
13	-	-	TRBV19	TRBJ1-1	TGTGCCAGTCGTCTCACAGAGAACACTGAAGCTTTCTTT	CASRLTENTEAFF
13	-	-	TRBV7-8	TRBJ1-4	TGTGCCAGCAGCTCACGAAATCGGGAAAAACTGTTTTTT	CASSSRNREKLFF
15	TRBD2	-	TRBV5-1	TRBJ2-3	TGCGCCAGCAAGGTAACGGGGGGGACTCTGGATACGCAGTATTTT	CASKVTGGTLDTQYF
13	-	-	TRBV25-1	TRBJ1-2	TGTGCCAGCTCCCCTGCGGGGGGAAGTGGCTACACCTTC	CASSPAGGSGYTF
14	TRBD1	-	TRBV9	TRBJ2-7	TGTGCCAGCAGCGGGACAGGCCTCTCCTACGAGCAGTACTTC	CASSGTGLSYEQYF
16	-	-	TRBV4-1	TRBJ2-1	TGCGCCAGCAGCCAAGATCGAGGGCTAGCGAACAATGAGCAGTTCTTC	CASSQDRGLANNEQFF
14	-	-	TRBV27	TRBJ1-2	TGTGCCAGCAGTTTTAGGTCAGGGGCAGGGGGCTACACCTTC	CASSFRSGAGGYTF
13	TRBD1	-	TRBV12-3/TRBV12-4	TRBJ2-7	TGTGCCAGCAGTTCCCAGGGGGGACAGGAGCCGTACTTC	CASSSQGGQEPYF
15	TRBD2	-	TRBV18	TRBJ2-1	TGTGCCAGCTCACAGGGACTAGAAGACTACAATGAGCAGTTCTTC	CASSQGLEDYNEQFF
14	-	-	TRBV7-6	TRBJ2-3	TGTGCCAGCAGCTTAAAACAGACCACAGATACGCAGTATTTT	CASSLKQTTDTQYF
12	-	-	TRBV15	TRBJ2-1	TGTGCCACCAGCAGAGTCTCCCATGAGCAGTTCTTC	CATSRVSHEQFF
14	TRBD1	-	TRBV3-1/TRBV3-2	TRBJ1-5	TGTGCCAGCAGCCTCGGGACAGCGGGTCAGCCCCAGCATTTT	CASSLGTAGQPQHF
15	TRBD1	once	TRBV6-1	TRBJ1-2	TGTGCCAGCAGTGAGTCGGTGGGACAGATCTATGGCTACACCTTC	CASSESVGQIYGYTF
17	TRBD2	-	TRBV2	TRBJ2-1	TGTGCCAGCAGTGGCCTAGCGGGGGCCCTATCCTACAATGAGCAGTTCTTC	CASSGLAGALSYNEQFF